The clone carrying this TCR beta chain was detected a few times. The antigen is undetermined. The source of the sample is a study of vaccination and CD4 T cells after COVID-19. The CDR3 is 11 amino acids. V was trimmed by 9 bases and J by 4 bases, leaving 9 bases between them. In germline, CDR1 is LNHDA, CDR2 SQIVND (reference sequence). The assay that was used to sequence DNA from cultured CD4+ T cells was the Oncomine TCR Beta short-read assay. TCRdb processed the PCR reads anew with MiXCR; each CDR3 protein has one entry. The sample contains roughly 14,000 distinct CDR3 sequences, 40% to 65% of which appear only once. Treatment noted: roughly 10-day PBMC culture with coronavirus spike peptide pools or control peptides (ViraFEST assay).

This chain joins TRBV19 and TRBJ2-5; possibly TRBD1 for D (5 bases). The material was CD4+ T cells from blood, cultured in vitro, obtained before SARS-CoV-2 vaccination. The receptor was isolated from a human donor who had recovered from COVID-19. CDR3: CASRARETQYF. CDR3 in DNA: TGTGCCAGCAGGGCCCGAGAGACCCAGTACTTC.